This is a list of T cell receptor beta chains from one sample in a study of blood T cell repertoires in COVID-19. Generated by immunoSEQ multiplex PCR, the TCRdb table keeps only in-frame clones and is missing some. The table has 60,000 to 90,000 clones, roughly 84% seen once. Sequencing input: peripheral blood. The source is a man between 45 and 60 years old with acute or convalescent COVID-19. Both conserved end residues are part of each CDR3. Fields, in order: D gene, J gene, clone size, V gene, CDR3 DNA, CDR3 protein. The D gene is left open where the match is weak. Expanded clones get a size class; other rows say once, few or many, or leave the size out.

D gene: TRBD1
J gene: TRBJ2-1
clone size: .
V gene: TRBV7-6
CDR3 DNA: TGTGCCAGCAGCATATTGACAGGGGGCTGGAATGAGCAGTTCTTC
CDR3 protein: CASSILTGGWNEQFF

D gene: .
J gene: TRBJ2-3
clone size: .
V gene: TRBV19
CDR3 DNA: TGTGCCAGTACCGACCGGACAGTGCCAGATACGCAGTATTTT
CDR3 protein: CASTDRTVPDTQYF

D gene: TRBD2
J gene: TRBJ2-1
clone size: .
V gene: TRBV29-1
CDR3 DNA: TGCAGCGTTGAAGCGACTAGCGGGAGGTACAATGAGCAGTTCTTC
CDR3 protein: CSVEATSGRYNEQFF

D gene: TRBD2
J gene: TRBJ2-1
clone size: .
V gene: TRBV29-1
CDR3 DNA: TGCAGCCCCCCGGGGAGGGCGGGAGGGCCTGGATTGAATGAGCAGTTCTTC
CDR3 protein: CSPPGRAGGPGLNEQFF

D gene: TRBD2
J gene: TRBJ2-5
clone size: .
V gene: TRBV27
CDR3 DNA: TGTGCCAGCAGATCCGTACTGGCTAGCGGGAGAGAGACCCAGTACTTC
CDR3 protein: CASRSVLASGRETQYF

D gene: TRBD2
J gene: TRBJ2-1
clone size: .
V gene: TRBV5-4
CDR3 DNA: TGTGCCAGCAGCCCTGGAGCTAGCGGGGGGGCCCAGCGGTTCTTC
CDR3 protein: CASSPGASGGAQRFF

D gene: .
J gene: TRBJ2-7
clone size: .
V gene: TRBV7-2
CDR3 DNA: TGTGCCAGCAGCTCAGCGGGACAGACCTCCTACGAGCAGTACTTC
CDR3 protein: CASSSAGQTSYEQYF

D gene: .
J gene: TRBJ2-3
clone size: .
V gene: TRBV24-1
CDR3 DNA: TGTGCCACCAGTGACCGGAGGGAGACAGATACGCAGTATTTT
CDR3 protein: CATSDRRETDTQYF

D gene: TRBD1
J gene: TRBJ1-6
clone size: few
V gene: TRBV5-6
CDR3 DNA: TGTGCCAGCAGCTCATCAGGGGGCAGCTATAATTCACCCCTCCACTTT
CDR3 protein: CASSSSGGSYNSPLHF

D gene: .
J gene: TRBJ1-5
clone size: .
V gene: TRBV6-6
CDR3 DNA: TGTGCCAGCAGTTACTCTATGGGGGGTCAGCCCCAGCATTTT
CDR3 protein: CASSYSMGGQPQHF

D gene: TRBD1
J gene: TRBJ2-7
clone size: .
V gene: TRBV27
CDR3 DNA: TGTGCCAGCATCGGGGCAGGGGGCCGGATGAAGCAGTACTTC
CDR3 protein: CASIGAGGRMKQYF

D gene: TRBD1
J gene: TRBJ2-2
clone size: .
V gene: TRBV18
CDR3 DNA: TGTGCCAGCTCACCGACAGGGCCGGTCGGGGAGCTGTTTTTT
CDR3 protein: CASSPTGPVGELFF

D gene: TRBD2
J gene: TRBJ2-2
clone size: .
V gene: TRBV18
CDR3 DNA: TGTGCCAGCTCACCAGCGGGGGGGCGAGCCGGGGAGCTGTTTTTT
CDR3 protein: CASSPAGGRAGELFF

D gene: .
J gene: TRBJ1-4
clone size: .
V gene: TRBV28
CDR3 DNA: TGTGCCAGCAGTTCCGGCAGGCAGGCTCACGAAAAACTGTTTTTT
CDR3 protein: CASSSGRQAHEKLFF

D gene: TRBD1
J gene: TRBJ2-5
clone size: few
V gene: TRBV7-2
CDR3 DNA: TGTGCCAGCAGCGTCAGACAGGGCCCTAAAGAGACCCAGTACTTC
CDR3 protein: CASSVRQGPKETQYF

D gene: TRBD2
J gene: TRBJ2-1
clone size: .
V gene: TRBV6-6
CDR3 DNA: TGTGCCAGCACCTTCAGCGGGAGCTCCTACAATGAGCAGTTCTTC
CDR3 protein: CASTFSGSSYNEQFF

D gene: TRBD1
J gene: TRBJ2-7
clone size: few
V gene: TRBV7-9
CDR3 DNA: TGTGCCAGCAGCCCCAGGGGGCAGGCCTACGAGCAGTACTTC
CDR3 protein: CASSPRGQAYEQYF

D gene: .
J gene: TRBJ2-2
clone size: once
V gene: TRBV28
CDR3 DNA: TGTGCCAGCAGTTTGTTAGGAGCTGAAACCGGGGAGCTGTTTTTT
CDR3 protein: CASSLLGAETGELFF

D gene: .
J gene: TRBJ1-4
clone size: .
V gene: TRBV4-3
CDR3 DNA: TGCGCCAGCAGCCAAGAAGTCCGGGCAACTAATGAAAAACTGTTTTTT
CDR3 protein: CASSQEVRATNEKLFF

D gene: TRBD1
J gene: TRBJ1-2
clone size: .
V gene: TRBV6-5
CDR3 DNA: TGTGCCAGCAGACGAGGGACAGTCAACTATGGCTACACCTTC
CDR3 protein: CASRRGTVNYGYTF

D gene: TRBD2
J gene: TRBJ2-2
clone size: few
V gene: TRBV4-3
CDR3 DNA: TGCGCCAGCAGCCTGAGACTAGCGGGAGGGCCCGACACCGGGGAGCTGTTTTTT
CDR3 protein: CASSLRLAGGPDTGELFF

D gene: .
J gene: TRBJ1-2
clone size: .
V gene: TRBV12-3/TRBV12-4
CDR3 DNA: TGTGCCAGCAGTTTACACAGTGGCTATGGCTACACCTTC
CDR3 protein: CASSLHSGYGYTF

D gene: .
J gene: TRBJ2-1
clone size: .
V gene: TRBV11-3
CDR3 DNA: TGTGCCAGCTCGTCCGACAATGAGCAGTTCTTC
CDR3 protein: CASSSDNEQFF

D gene: .
J gene: TRBJ2-3
clone size: .
V gene: TRBV14
CDR3 DNA: TGTGCCAGCAGCCAAAGTCAGGGGCCGGGGGATACGCAGTATTTT
CDR3 protein: CASSQSQGPGDTQYF

D gene: TRBD2
J gene: TRBJ2-1
clone size: .
V gene: TRBV5-6
CDR3 DNA: TGTGCCAGCAGCTTGTTCGAGGGACTAGCCAATGAGCAGTTCTTC
CDR3 protein: CASSLFEGLANEQFF

D gene: .
J gene: TRBJ1-3
clone size: .
V gene: TRBV3-1/TRBV3-2
CDR3 DNA: TGTGCCAGCAGCCAAGCCGTCTCCGGAAACACCATATATTTT
CDR3 protein: CASSQAVSGNTIYF

D gene: .
J gene: TRBJ1-4
clone size: .
V gene: TRBV5-1
CDR3 DNA: TGCGCCAGCAGCCGCTCAGGAACTAATGAAAAACTGTTTTTT
CDR3 protein: CASSRSGTNEKLFF

D gene: .
J gene: TRBJ2-5
clone size: .
V gene: TRBV27
CDR3 DNA: TGTGCCAGCAGTTTTTGCAACAGGGGGAGGGCGGGAAAGTACCAAGAGACCCAGTACTTC
CDR3 protein: CASSFCNRGRAGKYQETQYF

D gene: TRBD2
J gene: TRBJ2-3
clone size: .
V gene: TRBV6-5
CDR3 DNA: TGTGCCAGCAGTTCCCCCTTCACTAGCGATCGTACGCAGTATTTT
CDR3 protein: CASSSPFTSDRTQYF

D gene: TRBD2
J gene: TRBJ2-1
clone size: .
V gene: TRBV20-1
CDR3 DNA: TGCAGTGCTAGTGGAGGACTAGCGGGCTCCTACAATGAGCAGTTCTTC
CDR3 protein: CSASGGLAGSYNEQFF

D gene: TRBD1
J gene: TRBJ1-2
clone size: .
V gene: TRBV18
CDR3 DNA: TGTGCCAGCTCACCCAATCTCCAGGGGGCGCTTGGCTACACCTTC
CDR3 protein: CASSPNLQGALGYTF

D gene: .
J gene: TRBJ1-1
clone size: .
V gene: TRBV5-1
CDR3 DNA: TGCGCCAGCAGCTCGATGGAGACTGAAGCTTTCTTT
CDR3 protein: CASSSMETEAFF

D gene: .
J gene: TRBJ2-3
clone size: few
V gene: TRBV11-2
CDR3 DNA: TGTGCCAGCAGCACACACCGGGGTCGGGCAGATACGCAGTATTTT
CDR3 protein: CASSTHRGRADTQYF

D gene: .
J gene: TRBJ1-1
clone size: .
V gene: TRBV12-3/TRBV12-4
CDR3 DNA: TGTGCCAGCAGTTCCAGGGAGGCCACTGAAGCTTTCTTT
CDR3 protein: CASSSREATEAFF

D gene: TRBD1
J gene: TRBJ1-5
clone size: .
V gene: TRBV7-9
CDR3 DNA: TGTGCCAGCAGCCCAGCGACAGGGAAAGATCAGCCCCAGCATTTT
CDR3 protein: CASSPATGKDQPQHF

D gene: TRBD1
J gene: TRBJ2-5
clone size: .
V gene: TRBV7-2
CDR3 DNA: TGTGCCAGCAGCCCAGACAGGGCCAGGCAAGAGACCCAGTACTTC
CDR3 protein: CASSPDRARQETQYF

D gene: .
J gene: TRBJ1-2
clone size: .
V gene: TRBV6-5
CDR3 DNA: TGTGCCAGCAGTAAACAGGGAGTAGAGGGCTACACCTTC
CDR3 protein: CASSKQGVEGYTF

D gene: .
J gene: TRBJ2-2
clone size: .
V gene: TRBV4-3
CDR3 DNA: TGCGCCAGCAGGACCGGGATCGGGCTGGCCGGGGAGCTGTTTTTT
CDR3 protein: CASRTGIGLAGELFF

D gene: .
J gene: TRBJ2-3
clone size: many
V gene: TRBV11-2
CDR3 DNA: TGTGCCAGCAGCTTAGAAGGGGGATACGATACGCAGTATTTT
CDR3 protein: CASSLEGGYDTQYF

D gene: TRBD2
J gene: TRBJ2-7
clone size: .
V gene: TRBV29-1
CDR3 DNA: TGCAGCGCCAAGACTAGCGGCTACGAGCAGTACTTC
CDR3 protein: CSAKTSGYEQYF

D gene: .
J gene: TRBJ2-5
clone size: .
V gene: TRBV15
CDR3 DNA: TGTGCCACCAGCAGAGGCGGGTTCGGGGAGACCCAGTACTTC
CDR3 protein: CATSRGGFGETQYF

D gene: .
J gene: TRBJ1-5
clone size: .
V gene: TRBV19
CDR3 DNA: TGTGCCAGTACCCGCTACACCGACAGGTCCAATCAGCCCCAGCATTTT
CDR3 protein: CASTRYTDRSNQPQHF

D gene: .
J gene: TRBJ2-7
clone size: .
V gene: TRBV6-2/TRBV6-3
CDR3 DNA: TGTGCCAGCAGTTACGGGACAACTTCTACCTACGAGCAGTACTTC
CDR3 protein: CASSYGTTSTYEQYF

D gene: .
J gene: TRBJ2-3
clone size: .
V gene: TRBV5-4
CDR3 DNA: TGTGCCAGCAGCTTTGCCACTAGTCTCACAGATACGCAGTATTTT
CDR3 protein: CASSFATSLTDTQYF

D gene: .
J gene: TRBJ2-1
clone size: .
V gene: TRBV27
CDR3 DNA: TGTGCCAGCAGTTTACCGAGCGGGAATGAGCAGTTCTTC
CDR3 protein: CASSLPSGNEQFF

D gene: TRBD1
J gene: TRBJ1-4
clone size: .
V gene: TRBV6-4
CDR3 DNA: TGTGCCAGCAGTGACGGTGGACAGGTATTTGAAAAACTGTTTTTT
CDR3 protein: CASSDGGQVFEKLFF

D gene: TRBD1
J gene: TRBJ2-1
clone size: .
V gene: TRBV3-1/TRBV3-2
CDR3 DNA: TGTGCCAGCAGCCAGAACGACAGGGGGCGGTACAATGAGCAGTTCTTC
CDR3 protein: CASSQNDRGRYNEQFF

D gene: TRBD2
J gene: TRBJ2-1
clone size: .
V gene: TRBV7-2
CDR3 DNA: TGTGCCAGCAGCTTATCTAGCGGGAGTGCCCATGAGCAGTTCTTC
CDR3 protein: CASSLSSGSAHEQFF

D gene: TRBD1
J gene: TRBJ2-7
clone size: .
V gene: TRBV4-3
CDR3 DNA: TGCGCCAGCAGCCAAGATAGAGGGACAGGGTTCCCTTACGAGCAGTACTTC
CDR3 protein: CASSQDRGTGFPYEQYF

D gene: .
J gene: TRBJ2-7
clone size: .
V gene: TRBV28
CDR3 DNA: TGTGCCAGCAGTTTGGAGTTCGAGCAGTACTTC
CDR3 protein: CASSLEFEQYF